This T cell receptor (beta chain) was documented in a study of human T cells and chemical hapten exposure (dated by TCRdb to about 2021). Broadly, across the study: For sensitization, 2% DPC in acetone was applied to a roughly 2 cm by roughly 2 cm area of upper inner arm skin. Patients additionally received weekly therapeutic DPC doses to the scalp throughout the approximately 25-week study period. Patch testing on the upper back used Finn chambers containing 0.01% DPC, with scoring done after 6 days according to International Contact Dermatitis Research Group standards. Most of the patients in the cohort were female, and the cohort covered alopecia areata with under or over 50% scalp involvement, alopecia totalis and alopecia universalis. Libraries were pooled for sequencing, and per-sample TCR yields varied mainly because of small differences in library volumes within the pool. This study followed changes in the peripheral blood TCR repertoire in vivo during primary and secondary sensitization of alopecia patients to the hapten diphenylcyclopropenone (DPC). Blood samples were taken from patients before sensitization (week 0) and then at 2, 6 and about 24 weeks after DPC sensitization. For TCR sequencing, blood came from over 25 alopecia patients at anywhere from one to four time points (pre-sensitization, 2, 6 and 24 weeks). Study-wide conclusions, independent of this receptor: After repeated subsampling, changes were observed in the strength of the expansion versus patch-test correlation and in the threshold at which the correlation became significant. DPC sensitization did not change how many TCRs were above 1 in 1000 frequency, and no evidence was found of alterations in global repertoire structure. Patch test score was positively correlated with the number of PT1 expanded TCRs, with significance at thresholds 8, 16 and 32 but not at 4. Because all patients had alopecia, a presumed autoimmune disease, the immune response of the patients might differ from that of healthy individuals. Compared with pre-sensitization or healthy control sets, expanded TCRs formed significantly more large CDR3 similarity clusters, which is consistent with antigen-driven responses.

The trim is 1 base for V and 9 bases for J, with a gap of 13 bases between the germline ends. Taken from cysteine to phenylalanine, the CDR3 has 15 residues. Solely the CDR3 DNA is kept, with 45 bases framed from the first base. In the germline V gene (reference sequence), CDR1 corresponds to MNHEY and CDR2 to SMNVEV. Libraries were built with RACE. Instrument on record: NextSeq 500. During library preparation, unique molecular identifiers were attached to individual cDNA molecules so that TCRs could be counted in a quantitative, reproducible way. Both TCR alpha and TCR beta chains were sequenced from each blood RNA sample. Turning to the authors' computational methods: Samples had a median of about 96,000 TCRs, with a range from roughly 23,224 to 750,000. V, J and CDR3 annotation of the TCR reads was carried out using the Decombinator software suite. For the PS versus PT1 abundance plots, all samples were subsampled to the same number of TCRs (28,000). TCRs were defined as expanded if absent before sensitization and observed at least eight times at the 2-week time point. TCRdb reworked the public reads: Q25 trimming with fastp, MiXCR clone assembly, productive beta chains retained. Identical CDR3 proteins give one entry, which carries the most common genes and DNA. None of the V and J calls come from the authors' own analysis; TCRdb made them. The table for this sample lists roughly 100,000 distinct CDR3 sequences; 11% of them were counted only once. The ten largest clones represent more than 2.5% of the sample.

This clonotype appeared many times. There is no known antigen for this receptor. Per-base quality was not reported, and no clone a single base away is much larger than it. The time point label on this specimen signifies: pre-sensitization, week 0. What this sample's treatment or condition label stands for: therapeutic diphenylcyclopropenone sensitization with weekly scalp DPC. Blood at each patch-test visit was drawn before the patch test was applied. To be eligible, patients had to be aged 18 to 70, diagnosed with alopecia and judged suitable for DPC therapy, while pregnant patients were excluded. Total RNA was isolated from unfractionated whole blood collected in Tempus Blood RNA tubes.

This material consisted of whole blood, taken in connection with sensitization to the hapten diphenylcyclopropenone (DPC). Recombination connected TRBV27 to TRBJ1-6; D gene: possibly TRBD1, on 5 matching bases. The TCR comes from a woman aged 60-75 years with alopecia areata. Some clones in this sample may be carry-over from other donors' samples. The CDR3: CASSLLSGIGSPLHF. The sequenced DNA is TGTGCCAGCAGTTTATTATCAGGGATCGGTTCACCCCTCCACTTT.